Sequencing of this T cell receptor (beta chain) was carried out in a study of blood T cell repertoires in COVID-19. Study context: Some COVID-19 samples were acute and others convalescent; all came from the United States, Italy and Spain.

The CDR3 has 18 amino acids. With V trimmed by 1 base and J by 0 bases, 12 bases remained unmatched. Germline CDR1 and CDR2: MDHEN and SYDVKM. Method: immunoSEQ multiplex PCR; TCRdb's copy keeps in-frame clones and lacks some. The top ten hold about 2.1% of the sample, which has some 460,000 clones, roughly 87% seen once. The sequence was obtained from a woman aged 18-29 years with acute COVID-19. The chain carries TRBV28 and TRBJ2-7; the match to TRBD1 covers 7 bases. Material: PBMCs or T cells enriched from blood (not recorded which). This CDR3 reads CASSLFPNTGASSYEQYF. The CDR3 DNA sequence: TGTGCCAGCAGTTTATTCCCCAATACAGGGGCGAGCTCCTACGAGCAGTACTTC.